The 8 T cell receptor beta chains below were found in one sample sequenced in a study of blood T cells in healthy people across ages. A second about 7 to 11 cycle PCR used barcoded and J-beta primers. Each CDR3 protein gets one entry after TCRdb re-called the 5' RACE reads with MiXCR. The table lists 600,000 to 650,000 distinct CDR3 sequences, approximately 59% of them singletons. Sequencing was performed on blood. The receptors were sampled from a man aged 55-75 years in good health.

This clonotype was seen a few times. J is TRBJ2-6 and V is TRBV2; tentative D call: TRBD2 (6 bases). The V end lost 6 bases, the J end lost 6 bases, and 18 bases lay between the germline ends. Germline CDR1 SNHLY, CDR2 FYNNEI. The length of the CDR3 is 16 residues. Written as DNA, the CDR3 is TGTGCCAGCAGCCAAAGAGGGAGGCGCTCGGCCAACGTCCTGACTTTC. Amino acids: CASSQRGRRSANVLTF.

V usage is TRBV29-1 and J usage is TRBJ2-3; TRBD2 agrees at 7 bases. The CDR3 runs to 15 residues. CDR1 is SQVTM and CDR2 is ANQGSEA in the germline V gene. V lost 1 base, J lost 2 bases, and 6 bases stayed unmatched. The CDR3 nucleotides are TGCAGCGTTGAAGTCCGACTAGCAGCCACAGATACGCAGTATTTT. Protein sequence: CSVEVRLAATDTQYF.

In the case of this clonotype: A much larger clone differs from this one at a single base, so this may be a read error. J is TRBJ2-7 and V is TRBV11-2; the D is unclear. Trimming stripped 5 bases from V and 5 bases from J, with 13 bases between. Germline V CDR1 and CDR2: SGHAT, FQNNGV. CDR3 size: 13 residues. The CDR3 nucleotides are TGTGCCAGCAGCCCGTATCTTGTCGACGAGCAGTACTTC. It translates to CASSPYLVDEQYF.

The chain carries TRBV20-1 and TRBJ2-1; D not certain. From germline, CDR1 is DFQATT and CDR2 SNEGSKA (reference sequence). The CDR3 runs 14 residues. Trimming removed 6 bases at V and 0 bases at J, with 12 bases between. DNA of the CDR3: TGCAGTGCAAGGAGTGGGCCCTCCTACAATGAGCAGTTCTTC. Its translation is CSARSGPSYNEQFF.

The J gene is TRBJ2-4, the V gene TRBV6-2 or TRBV6-3, with 7 bases aligning to TRBD1. CDR1 and CDR2 (germline): MNHEY, SVGEGT. Germline trimming cut 5 bases from V and 13 bases from J; bases unmatched to any gene: 14. The CDR3 consists of 14 residues. CDR3 region: CASSRPGQFSEQYF. CDR3 in DNA: TGTGCCAGCAGTCGACCGGGACAGTTCTCTGAGCAGTACTTC.

This clonotype has a handful of counts. The rearrangement joins TRBV5-1 to TRBJ2-3; D not certain. Germline loops: CDR1 SGHRS, CDR2 YFSETQ. Trimming took off 2 bases at V and 8 bases at J, with 9 bases between the two ends. The CDR3 length is 12 residues. CDR3 sequence reads: CASSFQTGTQYF. DNA for the CDR3: TGCGCCAGCAGCTTTCAAACGGGTACGCAGTATTTT.

The V and J genes are TRBV7-9 and TRBJ2-1; 10 bases agree with TRBD1. Per germline, CDR1 SEHNR and CDR2 FQNEAQ (reference sequence). V lost 1 base and J lost 7; bases outside the gene matches: 4. The CDR3 totals 15 residues. CDR3 region: CASSLVGTGVNEQFF. The CDR3 DNA is TGTGCCAGCAGCTTAGTCGGGACAGGGGTAAATGAGCAGTTCTTC.

This clonotype was observed a single time. Written as DNA, the CDR3 is TGTGCCAGCAGCCCGGAGAGGACAGGGGTGGACACTGAAGCTTTCTTT. It is translated as CASSPERTGVDTEAFF. The chain is built from TRBV7-9 and TRBJ1-1, with TRBD1 matching over 9 bases. The CDR3 runs to 16 residues. V lost 5 bases, J lost 3 bases, and 10 bases stayed unmatched. Germline CDR1 is SEHNR and CDR2 is FQNEAQ (reference sequence).